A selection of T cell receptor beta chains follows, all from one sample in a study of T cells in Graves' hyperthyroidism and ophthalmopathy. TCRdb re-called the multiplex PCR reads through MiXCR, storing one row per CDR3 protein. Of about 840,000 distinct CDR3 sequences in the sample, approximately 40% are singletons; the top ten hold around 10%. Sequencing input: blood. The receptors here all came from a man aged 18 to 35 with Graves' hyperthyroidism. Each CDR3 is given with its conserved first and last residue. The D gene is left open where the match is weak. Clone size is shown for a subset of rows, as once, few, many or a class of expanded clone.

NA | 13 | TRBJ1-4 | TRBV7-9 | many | CASSLRGDEKLFF | TGTGCCAGCAGCTTACGGGGGGATGAAAAACTGTTTTTT
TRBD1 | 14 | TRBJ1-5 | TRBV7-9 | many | CASSATGGFQPQHF | TGTGCCAGCAGCGCGACAGGGGGCTTTCAGCCCCAGCATTTT
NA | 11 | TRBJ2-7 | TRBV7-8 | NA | CASSQKDEQYF | TGTGCCAGCAGCCAAAAAGACGAGCAGTACTTC
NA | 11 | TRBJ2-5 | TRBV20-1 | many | CSADGGETQYF | TGCAGTGCTGACGGGGGAGAGACCCAGTACTTC
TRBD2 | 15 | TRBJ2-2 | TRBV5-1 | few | CASTPGGPNTGELFF | TGCGCCAGCACTCCGGGGGGTCCGAACACCGGGGAGCTGTTTTTT
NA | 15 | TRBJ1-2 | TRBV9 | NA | CASSPAVSISYGYTF | TGTGCCAGCAGCCCGGCGGTGAGCATCAGCTATGGCTACACCTTC
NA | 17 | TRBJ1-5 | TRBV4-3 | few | CASSQATADYSNQPQHF | TGCGCCAGCAGCCAAGCAACGGCAGATTATAGCAATCAGCCCCAGCATTTT
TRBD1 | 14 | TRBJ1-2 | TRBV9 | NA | CASSPEQGLGGYTF | TGTGCCAGCTCACCTGAACAGGGGCTAGGGGGCTACACCTTC
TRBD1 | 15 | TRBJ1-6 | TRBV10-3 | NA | CGIRSGGQGSSPLHF | TGTGGCATCAGGAGCGGGGGACAGGGGAGTTCACCCCTCCACTTT
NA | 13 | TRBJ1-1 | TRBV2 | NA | CASSEIGTAGAFF | TGTGCCAGCAGTGAAATTGGGACGGCTGGAGCTTTCTTT
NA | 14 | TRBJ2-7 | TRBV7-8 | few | CASSFRGVAYEQYF | TGTGCCAGCAGCTTCAGGGGGGTAGCCTACGAGCAGTACTTC
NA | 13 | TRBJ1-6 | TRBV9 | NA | CASSVEGNSPPHF | TGTGCCAGCAGCGTAGAAGGGAATTCACCCCCCCACTTT
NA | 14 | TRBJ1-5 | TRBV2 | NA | CASSWDVSNQPQHF | TGTGCCAGCAGTTGGGACGTCTCCAATCAGCCCCAGCATTTT
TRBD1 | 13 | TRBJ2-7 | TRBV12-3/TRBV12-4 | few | CASRWTGEDEQYF | TGTGCCAGCAGGTGGACAGGGGAGGACGAGCAGTACTTC
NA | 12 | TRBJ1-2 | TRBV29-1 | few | CSVHGGAEGYTF | TGCAGCGTTCATGGGGGTGCCGAGGGCTACACCTTC
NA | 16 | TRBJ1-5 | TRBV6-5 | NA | CASSPTTRVLDQPQHF | TGTGCCAGCAGCCCTACTACAAGGGTCCTCGATCAGCCCCAGCATTTT
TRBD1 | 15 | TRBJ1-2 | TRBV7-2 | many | CASSTAGTELYGYTF | TGTGCCAGCAGCACCGCCGGGACAGAACTATATGGCTACACCTTC
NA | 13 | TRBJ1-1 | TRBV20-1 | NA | CSARNQLNTEAFF | TGCAGTGCTAGGAATCAGCTGAACACTGAAGCTTTCTTT
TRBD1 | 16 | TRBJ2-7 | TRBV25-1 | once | CASSWNKGTANYEQYF | TGTGCCAGCAGCTGGAACAAGGGGACAGCAAACTACGAGCAGTACTTC
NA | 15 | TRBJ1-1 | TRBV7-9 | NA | CASSLETGGFTEAFF | TGTGCCAGCAGCTTAGAGACAGGAGGATTCACTGAAGCTTTCTTT
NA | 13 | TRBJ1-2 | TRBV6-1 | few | CASSEGRSYGYTF | TGTGCCAGCAGTGAAGGCAGGAGCTATGGCTACACCTTC
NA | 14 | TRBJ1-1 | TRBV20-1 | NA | CSAGKAGGRTEAFF | TGCAGTGCCGGCAAGGCGGGAGGGCGCACTGAAGCTTTCTTT
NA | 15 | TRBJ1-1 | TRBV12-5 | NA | CASGSTALGSTEAFF | TGTGCTAGTGGTTCCACCGCCCTAGGGAGCACTGAAGCTTTCTTT
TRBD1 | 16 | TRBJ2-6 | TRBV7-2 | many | CASSRQGEAGANVLTF | TGTGCCAGCAGCCGACAGGGCGAGGCCGGGGCCAACGTCCTGACTTTC
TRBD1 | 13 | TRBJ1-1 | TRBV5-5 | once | CASSQIGQDKAFF | TGCGCCAGCAGCCAAATAGGACAGGATAAAGCTTTCTTT
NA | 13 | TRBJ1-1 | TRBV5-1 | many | CASSLSQVTEAFF | TGCGCCAGCAGCTTGTCTCAGGTCACTGAAGCTTTCTTT
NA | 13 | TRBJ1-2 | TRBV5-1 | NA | CASSLDTAYGYTF | TGCGCCAGCAGCTTGGACACCGCCTATGGCTACACCTTC
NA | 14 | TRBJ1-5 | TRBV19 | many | CASSADSVNQPQHF | TGTGCCAGTAGTGCGGACAGCGTCAATCAGCCCCAGCATTTT
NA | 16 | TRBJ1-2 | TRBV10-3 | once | CASREKQTQVDGGYTF | TGTGCCAGCAGAGAAAAACAGACCCAAGTGGATGGTGGCTACACCTTC
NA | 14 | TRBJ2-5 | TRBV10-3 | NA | CAISTRQSQETQYF | TGTGCCATCAGTACTCGACAGTCCCAAGAGACCCAGTACTTC